This TCR beta chain was documented in a study of blood T cell repertoires in COVID-19 (dated by TCRdb to 2020 to 2022). As for the study more broadly: Collaborator samples came from the United States, Italy and Spain and covered acute and convalescent phases of COVID-19. The material from the prospective study consisted of cDNA or gDNA derived from T cells, B-cell-depleted T cells, or PBMCs. The dataset comprised deeply sampled blood TCRbeta repertoires from subjects exposed to, actively infected with, or recovered from COVID-19. The repertoires were released in a freely available public database intended as a resource for research on the immune response to SARS-CoV-2. Samples were obtained from the ongoing ImmuneRACE study (first 160 participants) and from over 1,000 subjects provided by 6 global collaborators. Sample metadata almost always included a de-identified subject ID, COVID-19 status, age in years and sex. HLA class I and class II types, where available, came from metadata supplied by the sample provider rather than from assay-based typing.

TCRbeta CDR3 regions were amplified from genomic DNA using the immunoSEQ Assay, a bias-controlled multiplex PCR. On the study's bioinformatics: Nucleated cell counts per sample were estimated from amplification of reference gene primers within the assay. Sequence reads were collapsed and filtered to measure the absolute abundance of every unique TCRbeta CDR3 rearrangement. For each sample, productive Simpson clonality was calculated as the square root of Simpson's diversity index across productive rearrangements. TCRdb stores this immuneACCESS table with in-frame sequences only. Part of the clones is absent; in the studies checked, under half of the shortfall reflects unresolved V genes, and no reason is known for the rest. The D gene and trimming were derived from the DNA, and the V and J assignments and clone size from that table. Here the sample has a few hundred thousand clones; over 75% occur a single time. 1% of the sample belongs to the ten largest clones.

Participants in the prospective study were aged about 18 to 100 years, lived in 20 to 25 United States geographic areas, and enrolled through a virtual design. To assign participants to cohorts, the prospective study relied on clinical history that participants themselves reported in a screening survey and a study questionnaire. Recovered participants in ImmuneRACE Cohort 3 were defined by two consecutive negative NP/OP PCR tests, clearance by a healthcare professional, or resolution of symptoms. In the prospective study, whole blood, serum and a nasopharyngeal or oropharyngeal swab were collected from each participant by mobile phlebotomists. Prospective study participants could optionally give additional blood draws and questionnaires over an approximately two-month period. Prospective study blood samples were shipped either frozen or at room temperature before DNA extraction. The germline V gene (reference sequence) supplies CDR1 WNHNN and CDR2 SYGVQD. The CDR3 contains 14 residues, cysteine and phenylalanine counted. CDR3 DNA is the only sequence kept; it has 42 bases, read in frame from the first base. A distance of 8 bases separates the germline ends of V and J, which lose 2 bases and 1 base respectively.

Study-level results and caveats: The amount of clinical and demographic metadata varied by source and participant and was provided uncurated.

This clone was counted only a few times. What antigen it recognizes has not been identified. Base quality data are lacking; no much larger clone is found one base away. The V and J segments used are TRBV10-1 and TRBJ2-5; TRBD1 could be the D gene, as 6 bases match. Material for sequencing was PBMCs or T cells enriched from blood (not recorded which). The clonotype comes from a woman aged 25 to 39 who had recovered from COVID-19. The CDR3 region reads CASSEMDSQETQYF. The DNA is TGCGCCAGCAGTGAGATGGACAGCCAAGAGACCCAGTACTTC.